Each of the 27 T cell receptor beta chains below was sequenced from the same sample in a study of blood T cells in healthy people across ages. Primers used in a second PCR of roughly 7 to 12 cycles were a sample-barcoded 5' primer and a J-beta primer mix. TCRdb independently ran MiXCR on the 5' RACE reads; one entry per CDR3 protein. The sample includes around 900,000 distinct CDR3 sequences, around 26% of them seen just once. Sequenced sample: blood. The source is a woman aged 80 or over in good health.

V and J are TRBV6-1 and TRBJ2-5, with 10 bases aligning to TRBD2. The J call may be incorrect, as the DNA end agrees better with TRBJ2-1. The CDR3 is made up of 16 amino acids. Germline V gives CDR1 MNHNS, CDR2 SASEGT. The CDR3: CASSKDLSGGWETQFF. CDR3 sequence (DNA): TGTGCCAGCAGTAAAGATCTTAGCGGGGGGTGGGAGACCCAGTTCTTC.

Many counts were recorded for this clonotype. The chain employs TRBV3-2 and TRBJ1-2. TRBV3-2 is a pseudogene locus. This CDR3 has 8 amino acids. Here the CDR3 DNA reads TGTGCCGTGACCGGCTACACCTTC. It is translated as CAVTGYTF.

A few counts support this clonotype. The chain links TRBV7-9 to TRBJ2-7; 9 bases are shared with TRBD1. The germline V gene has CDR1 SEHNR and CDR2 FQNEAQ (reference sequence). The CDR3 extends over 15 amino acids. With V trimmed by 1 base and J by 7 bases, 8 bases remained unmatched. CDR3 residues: CASSLGGQGTVEQYF. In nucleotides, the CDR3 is TGTGCCAGCAGCTTAGGGGGACAGGGAACGGTTGAGCAGTACTTC.

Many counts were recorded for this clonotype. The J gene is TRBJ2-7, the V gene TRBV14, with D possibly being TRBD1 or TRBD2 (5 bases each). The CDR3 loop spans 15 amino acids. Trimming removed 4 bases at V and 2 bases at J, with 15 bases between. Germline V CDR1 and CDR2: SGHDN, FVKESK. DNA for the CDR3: TGTGCCAGCAGCCTTCCGGGACGGAATACCTACGAGCAGTACTTC. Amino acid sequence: CASSLPGRNTYEQYF.

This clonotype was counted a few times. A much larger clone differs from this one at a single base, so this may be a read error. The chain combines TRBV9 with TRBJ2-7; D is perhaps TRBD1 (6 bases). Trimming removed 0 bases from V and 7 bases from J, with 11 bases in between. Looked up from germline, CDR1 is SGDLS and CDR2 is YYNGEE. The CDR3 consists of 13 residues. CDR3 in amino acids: CASSVDRADEQYF. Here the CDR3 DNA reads TGTGCCAGCAGCGTAGACAGGGCGGATGAGCAGTACTTC.

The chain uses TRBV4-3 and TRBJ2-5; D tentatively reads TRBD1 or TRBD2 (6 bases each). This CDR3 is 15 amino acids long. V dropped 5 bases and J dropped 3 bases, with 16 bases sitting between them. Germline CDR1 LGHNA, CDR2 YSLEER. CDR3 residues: CASSLSWRGKETQYF. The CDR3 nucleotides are TGCGCCAGCAGCTTGTCTTGGAGGGGGAAAGAGACCCAGTACTTC.

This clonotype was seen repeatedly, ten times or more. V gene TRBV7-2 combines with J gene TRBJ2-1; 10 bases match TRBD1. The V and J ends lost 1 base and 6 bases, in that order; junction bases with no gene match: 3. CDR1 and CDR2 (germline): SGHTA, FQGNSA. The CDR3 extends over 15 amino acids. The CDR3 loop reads CASSLVTGGGNEQFF. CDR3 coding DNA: TGTGCCAGCAGCTTAGTGACAGGGGGCGGCAATGAGCAGTTCTTC.

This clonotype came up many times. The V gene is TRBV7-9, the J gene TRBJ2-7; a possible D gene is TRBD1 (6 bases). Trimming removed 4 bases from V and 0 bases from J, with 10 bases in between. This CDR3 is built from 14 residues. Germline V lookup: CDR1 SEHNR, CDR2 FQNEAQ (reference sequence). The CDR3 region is CASSSRTVSYEQYF. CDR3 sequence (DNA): TGTGCCAGCAGCTCCCGGACAGTCTCCTACGAGCAGTACTTC.

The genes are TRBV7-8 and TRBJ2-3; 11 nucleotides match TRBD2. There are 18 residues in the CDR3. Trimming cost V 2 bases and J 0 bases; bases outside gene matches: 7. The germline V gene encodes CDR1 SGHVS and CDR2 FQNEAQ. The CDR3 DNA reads TGTGCCAGCAGCTTAAGTAATAGCGGGGGGGCGAGCACAGATACGCAGTATTTT. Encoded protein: CASSLSNSGGASTDTQYF. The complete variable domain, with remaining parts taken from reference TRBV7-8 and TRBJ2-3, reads GAGVSQSPRYKVAKRGQDVALRCDPISGHVSLFWYQQALGQGPEFLTYFQNEAQLDKSGLPSDRFFAERPEGSVSTLKIQRTQQEDSAVYLCASSLSNSGGASTDTQYFGPGTRLTVL.

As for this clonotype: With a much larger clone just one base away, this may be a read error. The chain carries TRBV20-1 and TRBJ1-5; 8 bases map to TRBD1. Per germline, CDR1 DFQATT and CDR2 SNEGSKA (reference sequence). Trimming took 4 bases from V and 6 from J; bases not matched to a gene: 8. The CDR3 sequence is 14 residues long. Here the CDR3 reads CSAKGRGLLQPQHF. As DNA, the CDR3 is TGCAGTGCTAAGGGCAGGGGGCTTCTTCAGCCCCAGCATTTT.

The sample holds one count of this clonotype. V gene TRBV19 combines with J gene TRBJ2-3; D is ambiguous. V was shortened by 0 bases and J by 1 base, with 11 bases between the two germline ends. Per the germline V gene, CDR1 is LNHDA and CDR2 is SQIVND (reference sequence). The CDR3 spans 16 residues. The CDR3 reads CASSIDRGLGTDTQYF. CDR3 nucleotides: TGTGCCAGTAGTATAGATCGCGGATTGGGCACAGATACGCAGTATTTT.

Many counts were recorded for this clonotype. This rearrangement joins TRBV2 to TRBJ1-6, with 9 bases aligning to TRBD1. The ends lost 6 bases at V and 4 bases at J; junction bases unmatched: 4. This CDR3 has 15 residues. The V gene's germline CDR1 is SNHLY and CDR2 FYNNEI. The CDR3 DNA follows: TGTGCCAGCAGGCTAGACAGGGGGTATAATTCACCCCTCCACTTT. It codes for CASRLDRGYNSPLHF. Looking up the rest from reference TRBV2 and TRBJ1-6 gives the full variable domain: EPEVTQTPSHQVTQMGQEVILRCVPISNHLYFYWYRQILGQKVEFLVSFYNNEISEKSEIFDDQFSVERPDGSNFTLKIRSTKLEDSAMYFCASRLDRGYNSPLHFGNGTRLTVT.

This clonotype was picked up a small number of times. DNA of the CDR3: TGTGCCAGCTCACCGGACAGGTTGGACAATCAGCCCCAGCATTTT. This sequence encodes CASSPDRLDNQPQHF. This chain connects TRBV18 to TRBJ1-5; 7 nucleotides align to TRBD1. The CDR3 is 15 residues long. CDR1 and CDR2 from the germline V gene are KGHSH and LQKENI. Trimming cost V 3 bases and J 3 bases; bases outside gene matches: 5.

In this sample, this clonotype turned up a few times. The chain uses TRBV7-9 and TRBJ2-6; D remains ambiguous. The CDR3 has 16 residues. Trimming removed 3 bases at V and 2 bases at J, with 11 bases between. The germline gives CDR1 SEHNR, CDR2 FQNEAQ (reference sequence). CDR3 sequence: CASSFGPTAGANVLTF. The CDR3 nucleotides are TGTGCCAGCAGCTTCGGACCAACGGCTGGGGCCAACGTCCTGACTTTC.

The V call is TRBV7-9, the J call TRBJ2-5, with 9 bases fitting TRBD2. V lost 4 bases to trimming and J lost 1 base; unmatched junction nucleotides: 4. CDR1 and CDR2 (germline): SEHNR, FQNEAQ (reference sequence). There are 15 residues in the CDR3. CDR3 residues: CASSWRGGIQETQYF. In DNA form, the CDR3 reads TGTGCCAGCAGCTGGCGGGGGGGGATCCAAGAGACCCAGTACTTC.

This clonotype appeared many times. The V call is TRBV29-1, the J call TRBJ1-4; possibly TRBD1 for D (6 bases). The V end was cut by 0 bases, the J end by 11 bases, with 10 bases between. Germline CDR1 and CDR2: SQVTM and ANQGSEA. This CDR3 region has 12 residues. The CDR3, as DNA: TGCAGCGTTGAAGACCACAGGGATAAACTGTTTTTT. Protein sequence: CSVEDHRDKLFF.

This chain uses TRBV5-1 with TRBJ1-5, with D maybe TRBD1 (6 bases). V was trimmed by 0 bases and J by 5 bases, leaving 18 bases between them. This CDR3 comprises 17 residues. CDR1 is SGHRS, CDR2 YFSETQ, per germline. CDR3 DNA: TGCGCCAGCAGCTTGGACCCGGGTAGGTCAGGGGATCAGCCCCAGCATTTT. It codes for CASSLDPGRSGDQPQHF.

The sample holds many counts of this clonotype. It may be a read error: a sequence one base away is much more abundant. CDR3: CASSQDWTSEQYF. The DNA for the CDR3 is TGCGCCAGCAGCCAGGACTGGACTAGTGAGCAGTACTTC. The gene calls are TRBV4-3 and TRBJ2-5, with TRBD2 matching 7 bases. In germline, CDR1 is LGHNA, CDR2 YSLEER. The CDR3 is 13 residues long. J gave up 11 bases and V 3 bases, and 9 bases lay outside the gene matches.

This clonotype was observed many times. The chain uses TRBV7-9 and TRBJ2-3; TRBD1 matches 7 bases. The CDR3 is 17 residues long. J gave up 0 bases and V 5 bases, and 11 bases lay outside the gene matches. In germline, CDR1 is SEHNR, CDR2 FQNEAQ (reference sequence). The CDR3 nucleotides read TGTGCCAGCAGCCTCCCGAAACAGGGGCCTAGCACAGATACGCAGTATTTT. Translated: CASSLPKQGPSTDTQYF.

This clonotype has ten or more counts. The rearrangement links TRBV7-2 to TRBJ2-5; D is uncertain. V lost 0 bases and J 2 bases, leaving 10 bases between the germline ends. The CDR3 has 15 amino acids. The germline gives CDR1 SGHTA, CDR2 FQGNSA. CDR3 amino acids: CASSLAPPPQETQYF. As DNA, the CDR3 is TGTGCCAGCAGCTTAGCGCCCCCCCCACAAGAGACCCAGTACTTC.

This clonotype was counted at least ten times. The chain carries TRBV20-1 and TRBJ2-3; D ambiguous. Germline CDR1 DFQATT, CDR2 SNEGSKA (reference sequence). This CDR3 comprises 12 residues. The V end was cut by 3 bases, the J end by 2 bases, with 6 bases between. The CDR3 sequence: CSASSNTDTQYF. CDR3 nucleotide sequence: TGCAGTGCTAGCTCTAACACAGATACGCAGTATTTT.

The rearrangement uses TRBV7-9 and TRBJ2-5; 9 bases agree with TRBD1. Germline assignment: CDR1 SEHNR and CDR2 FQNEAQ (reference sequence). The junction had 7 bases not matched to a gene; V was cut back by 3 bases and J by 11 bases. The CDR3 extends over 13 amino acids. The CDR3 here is CASSFTGGLGQYF. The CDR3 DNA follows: TGTGCCAGCAGCTTCACAGGGGGCTTGGGGCAGTACTTC.

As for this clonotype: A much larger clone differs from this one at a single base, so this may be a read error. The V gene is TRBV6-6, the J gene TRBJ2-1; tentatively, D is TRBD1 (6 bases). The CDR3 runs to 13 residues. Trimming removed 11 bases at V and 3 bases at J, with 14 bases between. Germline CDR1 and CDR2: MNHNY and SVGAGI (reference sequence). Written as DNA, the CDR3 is TGTGCCGGCGAGACAGGTCACTACAATGAGCAGTTCTTC. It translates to CAGETGHYNEQFF.

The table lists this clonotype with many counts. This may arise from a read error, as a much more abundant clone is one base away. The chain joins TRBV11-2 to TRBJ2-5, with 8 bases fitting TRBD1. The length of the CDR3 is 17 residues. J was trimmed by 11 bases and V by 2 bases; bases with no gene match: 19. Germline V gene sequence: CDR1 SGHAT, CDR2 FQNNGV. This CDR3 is CASSLTRWQGAIDEQYF. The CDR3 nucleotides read TGTGCCAGCAGCTTAACGCGCTGGCAGGGGGCGATAGATGAGCAGTACTTC.

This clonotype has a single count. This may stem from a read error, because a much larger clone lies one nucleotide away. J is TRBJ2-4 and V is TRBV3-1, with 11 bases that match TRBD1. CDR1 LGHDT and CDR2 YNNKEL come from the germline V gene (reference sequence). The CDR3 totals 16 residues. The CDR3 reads CACSQASGTGGDIQYF. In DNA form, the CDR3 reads TGTGCCTGCAGCCAAGCCTCCGGGACAGGGGGGGACATTCAGTACTTC. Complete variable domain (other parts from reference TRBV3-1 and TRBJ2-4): DTAVSQTPKYLVTQMGNDKSIKCEQNLGHDTMYWYKQDSKKFLKIMFSYNNKELIINETVPNRFSPKSPDKAHLNLHINSLELGDSAVYFCACSQASGTGGDIQYFGAGTRLSVL.

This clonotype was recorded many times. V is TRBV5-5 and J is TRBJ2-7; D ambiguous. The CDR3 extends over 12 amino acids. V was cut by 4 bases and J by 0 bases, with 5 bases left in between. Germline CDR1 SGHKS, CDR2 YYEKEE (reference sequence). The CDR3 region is CASSRNSYEQYF. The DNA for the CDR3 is TGTGCCAGCAGCCGGAACTCCTACGAGCAGTACTTC.

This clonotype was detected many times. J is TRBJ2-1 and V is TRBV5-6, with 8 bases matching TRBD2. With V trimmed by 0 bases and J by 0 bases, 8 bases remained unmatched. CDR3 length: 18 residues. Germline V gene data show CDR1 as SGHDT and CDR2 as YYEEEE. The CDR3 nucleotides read TGTGCCAGCAGCTTGGAAGGTGGCGGGGGGAGCTCCTACAATGAGCAGTTCTTC. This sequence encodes CASSLEGGGGSSYNEQFF.